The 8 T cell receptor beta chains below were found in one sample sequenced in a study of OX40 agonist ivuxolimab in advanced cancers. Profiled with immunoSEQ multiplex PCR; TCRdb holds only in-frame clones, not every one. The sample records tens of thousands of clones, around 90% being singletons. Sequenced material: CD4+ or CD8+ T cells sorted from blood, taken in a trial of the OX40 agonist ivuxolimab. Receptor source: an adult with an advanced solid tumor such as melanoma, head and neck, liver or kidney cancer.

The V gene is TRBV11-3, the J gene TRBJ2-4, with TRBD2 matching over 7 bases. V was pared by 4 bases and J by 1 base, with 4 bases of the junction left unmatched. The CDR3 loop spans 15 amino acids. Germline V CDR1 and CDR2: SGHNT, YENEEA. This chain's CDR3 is CASSSRAGAKNIQYF. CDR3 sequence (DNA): TGTGCCAGCAGCTCACGAGCGGGGGCCAAAAACATTCAGTACTTC.

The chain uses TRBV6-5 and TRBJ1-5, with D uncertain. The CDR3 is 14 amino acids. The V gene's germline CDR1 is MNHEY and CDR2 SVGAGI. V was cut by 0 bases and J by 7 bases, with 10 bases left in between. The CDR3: CASSYSRGRQPQHF. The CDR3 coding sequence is TGTGCCAGCAGTTACTCACGGGGAAGGCAGCCCCAGCATTTT.

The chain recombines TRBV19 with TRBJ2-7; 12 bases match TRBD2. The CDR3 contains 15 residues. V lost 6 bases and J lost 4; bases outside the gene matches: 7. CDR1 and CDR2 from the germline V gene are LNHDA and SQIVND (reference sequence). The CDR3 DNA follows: TGTGCCAGTAGGAAGACTAGCGGGAGTTCTTACGAGCAGTACTTC. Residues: CASRKTSGSSYEQYF.

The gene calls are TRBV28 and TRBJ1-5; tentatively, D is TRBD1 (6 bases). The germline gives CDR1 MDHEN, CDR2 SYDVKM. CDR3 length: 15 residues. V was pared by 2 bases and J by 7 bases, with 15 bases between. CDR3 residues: CASSLSLGGRQPQHF. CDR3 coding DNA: TGTGCCAGCAGTTTAAGTCTCGGGGGGCGGCAGCCCCAGCATTTT.

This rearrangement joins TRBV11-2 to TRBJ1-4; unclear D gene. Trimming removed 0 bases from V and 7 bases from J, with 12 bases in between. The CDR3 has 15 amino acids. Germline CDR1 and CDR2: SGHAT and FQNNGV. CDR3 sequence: CASSLDRVSGEKLFF. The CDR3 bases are TGTGCCAGCAGCTTAGATCGAGTCTCGGGTGAAAAACTGTTTTTT.

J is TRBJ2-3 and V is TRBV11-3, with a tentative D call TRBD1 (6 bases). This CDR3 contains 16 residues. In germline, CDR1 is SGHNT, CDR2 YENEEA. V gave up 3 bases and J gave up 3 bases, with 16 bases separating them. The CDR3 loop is CASSLGHREDTDTQYF. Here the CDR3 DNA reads TGTGCCAGCAGCTTGGGTCACAGGGAAGATACAGATACGCAGTATTTT. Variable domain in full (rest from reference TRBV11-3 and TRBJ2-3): EAGVVQSPRYKIIEKKQPVAFWCNPISGHNTLYWYLQNLGQGPELLIRYENEEAVDDSQLPKDRFSAERLKGVDSTLKIQPAELGDSAVYLCASSLGHREDTDTQYFGPGTRLTVL.

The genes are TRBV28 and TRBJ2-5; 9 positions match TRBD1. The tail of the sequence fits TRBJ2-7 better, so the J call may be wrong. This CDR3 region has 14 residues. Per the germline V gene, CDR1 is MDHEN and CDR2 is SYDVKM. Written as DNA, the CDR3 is TGTGCCAGCACCGGGGGACAGGGCTCCTACGAGCAGTACTTC. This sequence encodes CASTGGQGSYEQYF.

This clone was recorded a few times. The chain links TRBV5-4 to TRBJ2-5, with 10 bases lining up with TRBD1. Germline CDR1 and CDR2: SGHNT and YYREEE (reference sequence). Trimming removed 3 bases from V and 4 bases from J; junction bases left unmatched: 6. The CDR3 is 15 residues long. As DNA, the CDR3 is TGTGCCAGCAGCTCCGGGACAGGGGTTCGAGAGACCCAGTACTTC. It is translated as CASSSGTGVRETQYF. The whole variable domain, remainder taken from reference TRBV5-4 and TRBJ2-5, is ETGVTQSPTHLIKTRGQQVTLRCSSQSGHNTVSWYQQALGQGPQFIFQYYREEENGRGNFPPRFSGLQFPNYSSELNVNALELDDSALYLCASSSGTGVRETQYFGPGTRLLVL.